The clone carrying this TCR beta chain was seen more than once but under ten times. What it binds is not known. The data were obtained in a study of T-cell memory formation after mild COVID-19. Study details: For the most part, TCR clusters were specific to one donor.

The CDR3 runs 18 residues. The germline CDR1 and CDR2 sequences are SGDLS and YYNGEE. With 2 bases clipped from V and 0 bases from J, the junction kept 10 bases outside the gene matches. In TCRdb, the 5' RACE reads were re-called with MiXCR into one record per CDR3 protein. There are 450,000 or so distinct CDR3 sequences in the sample; around 19% occur only once, and about 8.1% lies in the top ten. Study observations and caveats: Some SARS-CoV-2-responding clones were already detected in memory before infection. Later expanders leaned CD4+, whereas day 15 to 85 contracting clones were balanced CD4/CD8. Chiefly within CM and EM were the contracting CD4+ clones; CD8+ ones were within EMRA.

This sequence originates from an adult woman who had mild COVID-19 (a few samples of this study predate the infection). Cell type and time point are not known. The chain recombines TRBV9 with TRBJ2-5; 10 bases fit TRBD2. Sequencing used PBMCs or a T cell subset sorted from them (not recorded which). The CDR3 sequence is CASSVLAGDPAYQETQYF. CDR3 bases: TGTGCCAGCAGCGTCCTAGCGGGGGATCCGGCGTACCAAGAGACCCAGTACTTC. Looking up the rest from reference TRBV9 and TRBJ2-5 gives the full variable domain: DSGVTQTPKHLITATGQRVTLRCSPRSGDLSVYWYQQSLDQGLQFLIQYYNGEERAKGNILERFSAQQFPDLHSELNLSSLELGDSALYFCASSVLAGDPAYQETQYFGPGTRLLVL.